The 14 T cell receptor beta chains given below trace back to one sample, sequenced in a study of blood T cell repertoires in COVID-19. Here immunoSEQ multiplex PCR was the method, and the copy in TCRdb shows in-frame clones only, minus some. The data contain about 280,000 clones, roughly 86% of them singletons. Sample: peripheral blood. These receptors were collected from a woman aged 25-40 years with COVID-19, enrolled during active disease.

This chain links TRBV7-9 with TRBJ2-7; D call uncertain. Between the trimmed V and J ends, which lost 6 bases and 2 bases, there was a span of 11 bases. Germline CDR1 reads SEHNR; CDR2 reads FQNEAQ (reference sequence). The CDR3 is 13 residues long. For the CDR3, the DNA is TGTGCCAGCAGTCCAGACACAGCCTACGAGCAGTACTTC. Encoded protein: CASSPDTAYEQYF. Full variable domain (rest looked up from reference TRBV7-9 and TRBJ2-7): DTGVSQNPRHKITKRGQNVTFRCDPISEHNRLYWYRQTLGQGPEFLTYFQNEAQLEKSRLLSDRFSAERPKGSFSTLEIQRTEQGDSAMYLCASSPDTAYEQYFGPGTRLTVT.

The CDR3 loop reads CASSYSELAGVQETQYF. CDR3 nucleotides: TGTGCCAGCAGTTACTCTGAGTTAGCGGGGGTCCAAGAGACCCAGTACTTC. The gene calls are TRBV6-2 or TRBV6-3 and TRBJ2-5, with 9 positions matching TRBD2. After removal of 0 bases from V and 1 base from J, the junction contained 6 bases not matched to a gene. Germline V gene lookup returns CDR1 MNHEY and CDR2 SVGEGT. The CDR3 has 17 amino acids.

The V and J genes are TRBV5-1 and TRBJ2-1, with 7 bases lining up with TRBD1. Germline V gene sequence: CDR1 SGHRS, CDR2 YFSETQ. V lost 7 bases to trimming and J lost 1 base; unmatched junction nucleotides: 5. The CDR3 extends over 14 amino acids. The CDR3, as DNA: TGCGCCAGCCGCCCGACAGGGTCCTACAATGAGCAGTTCTTC. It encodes CASRPTGSYNEQFF. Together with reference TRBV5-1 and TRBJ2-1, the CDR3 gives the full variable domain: KAGVTQTPRYLIKTRGQQVTLSCSPISGHRSVSWYQQTPGQGLQFLFEYFSETQRNKGNFPGRFSGRQFSNSRSEMNVSTLELGDSALYLCASRPTGSYNEQFFGPGTRLTVL.

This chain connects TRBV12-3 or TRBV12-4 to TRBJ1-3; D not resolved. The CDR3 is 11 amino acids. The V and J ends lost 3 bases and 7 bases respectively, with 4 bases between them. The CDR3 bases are TGTGCCAGCAGTTTCGGGAACACCATATATTTT. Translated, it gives CASSFGNTIYF.

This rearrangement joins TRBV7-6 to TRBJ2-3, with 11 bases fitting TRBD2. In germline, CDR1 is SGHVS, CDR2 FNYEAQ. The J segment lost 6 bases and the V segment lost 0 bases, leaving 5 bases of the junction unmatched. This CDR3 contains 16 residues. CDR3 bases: TGTGCCAGCAGCTTAGCTAGCGGGGGGGCTACGGATACGCAGTATTTT. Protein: CASSLASGGATDTQYF. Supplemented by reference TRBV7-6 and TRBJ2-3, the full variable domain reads GAGVSQSPRYKVTKRGQDVALRCDPISGHVSLYWYRQALGQGPEFLTYFNYEAQQDKSGLPNDRFSAERPEGSISTLTIQRTEQRDSAMYRCASSLASGGATDTQYFGPGTRLTVL.

This CDR3 is CASSLRSSGSSYNSPLHF. The CDR3 DNA reads TGTGCCAGCAGCTTACGGTCCTCTGGGAGCTCCTATAATTCACCCCTCCACTTT. The chain links TRBV11-2 to TRBJ1-6; no clear D. The germline V gene has CDR1 SGHAT and CDR2 FQNNGV. The germline V and J ends were trimmed by 2 bases and 0 bases, with 14 bases remaining between them. The CDR3 runs 18 residues.

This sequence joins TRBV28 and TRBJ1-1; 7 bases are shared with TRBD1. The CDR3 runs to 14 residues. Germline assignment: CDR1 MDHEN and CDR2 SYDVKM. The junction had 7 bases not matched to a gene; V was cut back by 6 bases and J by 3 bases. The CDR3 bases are TGTGCCAGCAGGCCCCCTGGACAGGACACTGAAGCTTTCTTT. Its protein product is CASRPPGQDTEAFF. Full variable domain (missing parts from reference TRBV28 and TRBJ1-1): DVKVTQSSRYLVKRTGEKVFLECVQDMDHENMFWYRQDPGLGLRLIYFSYDVKMKEKGDIPEGYSVSREKKERFSLILESASTNQTSMYLCASRPPGQDTEAFFGQGTRLTVV.

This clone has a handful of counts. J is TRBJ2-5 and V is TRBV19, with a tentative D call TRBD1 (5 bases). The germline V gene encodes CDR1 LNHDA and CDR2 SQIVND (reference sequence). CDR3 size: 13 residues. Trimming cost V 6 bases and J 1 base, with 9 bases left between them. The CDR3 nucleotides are TGTGCCAGTAGCCTAGGGGCCCAAGAGACCCAGTACTTC. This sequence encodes CASSLGAQETQYF.

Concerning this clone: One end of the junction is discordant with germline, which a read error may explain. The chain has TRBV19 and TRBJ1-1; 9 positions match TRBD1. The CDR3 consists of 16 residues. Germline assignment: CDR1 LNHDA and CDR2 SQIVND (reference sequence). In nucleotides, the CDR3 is TGTGCCAGTAGTCTAGACGGGACAGGGAACCTAGATGAAGCTTTCTTT. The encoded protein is CASSLDGTGNLDEAFF. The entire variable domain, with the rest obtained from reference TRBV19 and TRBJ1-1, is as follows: DGGITQSPKYLFRKEGQNVTLSCEQNLNHDAMYWYRQDPGQGLRLIYYSQIVNDFQKGDIAEGYSVSREKKESFPLTVTSAQKNPTAFYLCASSLDGTGNLDEAFFGQGTRLTVV.

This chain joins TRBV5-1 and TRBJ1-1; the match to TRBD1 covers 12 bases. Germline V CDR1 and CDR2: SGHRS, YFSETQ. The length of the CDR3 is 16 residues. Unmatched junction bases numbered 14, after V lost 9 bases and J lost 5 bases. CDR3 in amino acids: CATTPGQGARVTEAFF. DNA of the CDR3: TGCGCCACTACACCGGGACAGGGGGCTCGGGTTACTGAAGCTTTCTTT.

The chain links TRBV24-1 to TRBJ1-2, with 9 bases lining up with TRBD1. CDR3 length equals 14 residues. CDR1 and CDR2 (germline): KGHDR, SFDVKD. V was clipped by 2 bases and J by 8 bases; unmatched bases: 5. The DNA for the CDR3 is TGTGCCACCAGTGATTGGGGACAGGGAGAAGGCTACACCTTC. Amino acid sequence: CATSDWGQGEGYTF.

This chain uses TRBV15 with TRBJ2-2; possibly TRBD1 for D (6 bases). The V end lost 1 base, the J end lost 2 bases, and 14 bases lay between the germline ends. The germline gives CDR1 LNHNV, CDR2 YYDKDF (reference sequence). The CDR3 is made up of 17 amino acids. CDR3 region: CATSRVGRGENTGELFF. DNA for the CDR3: TGTGCCACCAGCAGAGTTGGCAGGGGCGAAAACACCGGGGAGCTGTTTTTT. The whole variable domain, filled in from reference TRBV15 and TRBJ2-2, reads DAMVIQNPRYQVTQFGKPVTLSCSQTLNHNVMYWYQQKSSQAPKLLFHYYDKDFNNEADTPDNFQSRRPNTSFCFLDIRSPGLGDTAMYLCATSRVGRGENTGELFFGEGSRLTVL.

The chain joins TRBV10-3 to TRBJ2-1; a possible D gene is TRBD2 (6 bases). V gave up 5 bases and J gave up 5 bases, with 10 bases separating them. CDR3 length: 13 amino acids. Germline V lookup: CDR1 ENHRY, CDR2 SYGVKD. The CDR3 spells CAISKPGDNEQFF. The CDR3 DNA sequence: TGTGCCATCAGTAAGCCGGGGGACAATGAGCAGTTCTTC.

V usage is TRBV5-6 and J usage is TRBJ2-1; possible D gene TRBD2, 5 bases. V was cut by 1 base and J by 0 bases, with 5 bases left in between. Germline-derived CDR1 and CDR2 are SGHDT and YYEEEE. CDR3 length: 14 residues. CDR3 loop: CASSLTSSYNEQFF. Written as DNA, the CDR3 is TGTGCCAGCAGCTTGACTAGCTCCTACAATGAGCAGTTCTTC.